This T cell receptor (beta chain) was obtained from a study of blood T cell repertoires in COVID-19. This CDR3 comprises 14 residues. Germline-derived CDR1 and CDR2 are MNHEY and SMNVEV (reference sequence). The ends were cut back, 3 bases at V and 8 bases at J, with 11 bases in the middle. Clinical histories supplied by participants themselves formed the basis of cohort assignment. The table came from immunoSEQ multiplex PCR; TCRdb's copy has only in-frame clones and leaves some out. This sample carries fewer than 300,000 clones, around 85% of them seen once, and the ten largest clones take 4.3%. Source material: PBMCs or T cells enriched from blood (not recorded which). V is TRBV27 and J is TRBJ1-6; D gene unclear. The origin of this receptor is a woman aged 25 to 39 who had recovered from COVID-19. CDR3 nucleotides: TGTGCCAGCAGTTTTACAGAGGGATATTCACCCCTCCACTTT. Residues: CASSFTEGYSPLHF.